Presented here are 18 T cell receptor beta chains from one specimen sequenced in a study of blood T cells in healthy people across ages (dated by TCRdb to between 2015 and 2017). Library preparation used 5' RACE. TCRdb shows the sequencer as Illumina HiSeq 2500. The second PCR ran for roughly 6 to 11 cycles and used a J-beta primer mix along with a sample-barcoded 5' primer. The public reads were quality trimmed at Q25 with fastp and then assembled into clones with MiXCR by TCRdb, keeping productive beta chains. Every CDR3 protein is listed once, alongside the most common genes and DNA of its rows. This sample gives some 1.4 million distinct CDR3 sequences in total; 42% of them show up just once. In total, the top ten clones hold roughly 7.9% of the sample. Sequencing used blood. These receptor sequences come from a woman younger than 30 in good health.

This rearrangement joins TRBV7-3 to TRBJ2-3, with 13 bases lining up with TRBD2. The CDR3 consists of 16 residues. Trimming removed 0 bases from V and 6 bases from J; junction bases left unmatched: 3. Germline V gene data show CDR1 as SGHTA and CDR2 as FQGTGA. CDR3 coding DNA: TGTGCCAGCAGCTTAACACTAGCGGGGGGGCGGGATACGCAGTATTTT. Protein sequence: CASSLTLAGGRDTQYF.

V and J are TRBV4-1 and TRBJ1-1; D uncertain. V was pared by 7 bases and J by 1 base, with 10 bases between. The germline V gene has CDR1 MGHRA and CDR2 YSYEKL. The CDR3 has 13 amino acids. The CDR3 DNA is TGCGCCAGCATCCCCACAAAGAACACTGAAGCTTTCTTT. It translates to CASIPTKNTEAFF.

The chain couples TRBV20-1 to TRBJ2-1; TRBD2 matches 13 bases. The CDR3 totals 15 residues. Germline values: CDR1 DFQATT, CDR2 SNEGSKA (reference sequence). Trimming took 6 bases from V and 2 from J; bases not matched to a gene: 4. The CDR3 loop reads CSAPTSGGAYNEQFF. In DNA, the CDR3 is TGCAGTGCGCCTACTAGCGGGGGGGCCTACAATGAGCAGTTCTTC.

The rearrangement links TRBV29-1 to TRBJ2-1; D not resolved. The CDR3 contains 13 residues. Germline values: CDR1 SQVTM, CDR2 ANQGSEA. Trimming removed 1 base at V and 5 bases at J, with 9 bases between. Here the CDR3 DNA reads TGCAGCGTTGAAGGAGTGAGTCACAATGAGCAGTTCTTC. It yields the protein CSVEGVSHNEQFF.

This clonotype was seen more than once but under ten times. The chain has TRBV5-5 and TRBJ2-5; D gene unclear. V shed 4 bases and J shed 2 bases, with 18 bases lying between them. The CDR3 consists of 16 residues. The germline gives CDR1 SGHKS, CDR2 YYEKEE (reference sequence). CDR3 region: CASSPTGPSRQETQYF. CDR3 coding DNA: TGTGCCAGCAGCCCCACCGGACCAAGTCGGCAAGAGACCCAGTACTTC.

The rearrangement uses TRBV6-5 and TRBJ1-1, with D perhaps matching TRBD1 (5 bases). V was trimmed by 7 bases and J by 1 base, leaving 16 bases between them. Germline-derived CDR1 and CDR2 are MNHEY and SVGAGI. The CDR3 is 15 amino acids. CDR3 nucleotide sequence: TGTGCCAGCAACACGCGGGGGGGTTCGAACACTGAAGCTTTCTTT. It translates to CASNTRGGSNTEAFF.

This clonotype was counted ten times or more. This CDR3 reads CASSQGGSGDWETQYF. CDR3 sequence (DNA): TGTGCCAGCAGCCAAGGCGGTAGCGGGGATTGGGAGACCCAGTACTTC. The rearrangement uses TRBV3-1 and TRBJ2-5; 8 nucleotides line up with TRBD2. CDR3 length: 16 residues. Per the germline V gene, CDR1 is LGHDT and CDR2 is YNNKEL (reference sequence). Trimming at V came to 1 base and at J to 5 bases, leaving 9 bases not matched to a gene.

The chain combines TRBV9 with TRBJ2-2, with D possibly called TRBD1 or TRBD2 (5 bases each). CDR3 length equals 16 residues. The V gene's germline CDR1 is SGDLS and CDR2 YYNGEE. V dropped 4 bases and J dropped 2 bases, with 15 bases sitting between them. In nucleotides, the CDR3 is TGTGCCAGCAGCCCTCGAGGGGTTGGAAACACCGGGGAGCTGTTTTTT. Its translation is CASSPRGVGNTGELFF.

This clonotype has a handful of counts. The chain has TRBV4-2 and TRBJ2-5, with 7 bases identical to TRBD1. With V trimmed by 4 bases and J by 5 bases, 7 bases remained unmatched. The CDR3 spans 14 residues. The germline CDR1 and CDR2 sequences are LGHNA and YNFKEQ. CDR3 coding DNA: TGTGCCAGCAGCCGGGACAGATCGGCCGAGACCCAGTACTTC. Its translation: CASSRDRSAETQYF.

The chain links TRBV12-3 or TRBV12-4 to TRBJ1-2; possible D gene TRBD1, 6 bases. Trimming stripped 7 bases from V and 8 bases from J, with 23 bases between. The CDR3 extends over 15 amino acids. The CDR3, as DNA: TGTGCCAGCACCCCTTCTGAAACAGGGAGGAGAGGCTACACCTTC. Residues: CASTPSETGRRGYTF.

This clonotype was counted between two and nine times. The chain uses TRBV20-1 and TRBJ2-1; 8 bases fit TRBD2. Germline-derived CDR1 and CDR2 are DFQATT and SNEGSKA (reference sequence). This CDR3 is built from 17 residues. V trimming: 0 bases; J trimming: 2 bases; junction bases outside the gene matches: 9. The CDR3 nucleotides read TGCAGTGCTAGAGATGAGGGCGCCGGGGGGGCCTACAATGAGCAGTTCTTC. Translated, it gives CSARDEGAGGAYNEQFF.

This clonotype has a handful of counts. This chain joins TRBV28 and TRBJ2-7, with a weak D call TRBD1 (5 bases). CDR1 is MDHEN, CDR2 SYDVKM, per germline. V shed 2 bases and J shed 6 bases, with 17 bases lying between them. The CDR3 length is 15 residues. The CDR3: CASSLPGSVFREQYF. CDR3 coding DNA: TGTGCCAGCAGTTTACCAGGGTCGGTCTTCCGCGAGCAGTACTTC.

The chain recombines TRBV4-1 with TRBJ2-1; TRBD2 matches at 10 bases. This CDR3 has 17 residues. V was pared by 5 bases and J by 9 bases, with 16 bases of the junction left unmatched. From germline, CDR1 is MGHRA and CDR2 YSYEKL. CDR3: CASSSRGGLAEKAEQFF. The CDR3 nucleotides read TGCGCCAGCAGCTCGCGGGGCGGACTAGCGGAGAAGGCTGAGCAGTTCTTC.

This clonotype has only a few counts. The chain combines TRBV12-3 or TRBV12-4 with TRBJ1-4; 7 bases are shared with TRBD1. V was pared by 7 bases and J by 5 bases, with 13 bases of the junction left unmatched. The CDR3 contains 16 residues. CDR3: CASTLNPRDRNEKLFF. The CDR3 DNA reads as TGTGCCAGCACCCTCAACCCCCGGGACAGAAATGAAAAACTGTTTTTT.

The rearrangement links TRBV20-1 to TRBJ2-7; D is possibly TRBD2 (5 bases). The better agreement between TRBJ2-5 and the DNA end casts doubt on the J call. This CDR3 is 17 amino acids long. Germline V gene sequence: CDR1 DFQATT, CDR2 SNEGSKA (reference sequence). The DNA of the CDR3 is TGCAGTGCTAGAGATCGGCCGGGATTGGGTCGAATCGAGACCCAGTACTTC. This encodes CSARDRPGLGRIETQYF.

The CDR3 region has the DNA TGCGCCAGCAGCCGGACTAGCGCGACCTACGAGCGGTACTTC. Translation: CASSRTSATYERYF. The chain is built from TRBV5-1 and TRBJ2-4; 9 bases align to TRBD2. CDR3 size: 14 residues. After removal of 4 bases from V and 15 bases from J, the junction contained 14 bases not matched to a gene. The germline V gene has CDR1 SGHRS and CDR2 YFSETQ.

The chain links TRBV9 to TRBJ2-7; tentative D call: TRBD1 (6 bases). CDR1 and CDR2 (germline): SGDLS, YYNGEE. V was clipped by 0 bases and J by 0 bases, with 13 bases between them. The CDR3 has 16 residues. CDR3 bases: TGTGCCAGCAGCGTAGGAGGGACAAGCTTCTCCTACGAGCAGTACTTC. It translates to CASSVGGTSFSYEQYF.

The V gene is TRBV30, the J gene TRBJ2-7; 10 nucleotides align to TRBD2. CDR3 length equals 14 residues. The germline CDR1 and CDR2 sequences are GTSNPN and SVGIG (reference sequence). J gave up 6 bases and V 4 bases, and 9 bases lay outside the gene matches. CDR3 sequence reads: CAWKRPSGRGEQYF. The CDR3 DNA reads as TGTGCCTGGAAACGACCTAGCGGGAGAGGCGAGCAGTACTTC. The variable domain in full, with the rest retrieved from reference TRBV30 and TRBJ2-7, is SQTIHQWPATLVQPVGSPLSLECTVEGTSNPNLYWYRQAAGRGLQLLFYSVGIGQISSEVPQNLSASRPQDRQFILSSKKLLLSDSGFYLCAWKRPSGRGEQYFGPGTRLTVT.